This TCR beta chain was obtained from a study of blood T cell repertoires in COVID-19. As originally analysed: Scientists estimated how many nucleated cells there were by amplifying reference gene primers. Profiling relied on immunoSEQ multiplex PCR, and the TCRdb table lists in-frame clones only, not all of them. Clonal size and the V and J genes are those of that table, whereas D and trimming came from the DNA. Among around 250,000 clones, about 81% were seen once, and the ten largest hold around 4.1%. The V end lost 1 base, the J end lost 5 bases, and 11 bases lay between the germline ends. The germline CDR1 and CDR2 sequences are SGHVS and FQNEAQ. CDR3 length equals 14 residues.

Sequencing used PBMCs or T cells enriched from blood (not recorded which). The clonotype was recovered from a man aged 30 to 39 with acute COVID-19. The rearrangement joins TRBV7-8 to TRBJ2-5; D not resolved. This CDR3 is CASSLVPLGETQYF. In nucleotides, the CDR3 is TGTGCCAGCAGCTTAGTGCCCCTCGGGGAGACCCAGTACTTC.